The text below deals with one T cell receptor (beta chain). The target antigen is unknown. The data are from a study of shared clonotypes between healthy human individuals. Study summary: Donors consisted of two women and a few men between 18 and 49.

As originally analysed: Owing to the provision of junction-only sequences devoid of quality scores by immunoSEQ, filtering differed. Here immunoSEQ multiplex PCR was the method, and the copy in TCRdb shows in-frame clones only, minus some. The V and J calls and the clone size are those of that table, but D and trimming were determined from the DNA. Of 2,500,000 or so clones in the sample, under 95% were seen once. Study-wide results and caveats: Some clonotypes were shared by all four sorted-subset donors, while others were not shared. The non-shared ones had lower generation probabilities than the shared ones. Enrolling few donors narrowed the genetic and exposure-history diversity that was represented.

The CDR3 runs 13 residues. Trimming shortened V by 1 base and J by 4 bases, and 7 bases separated the two germline ends. The germline V gene encodes CDR1 ENHRY and CDR2 SYGVKD. The sample consisted of naive CD4+ T cells from PBMCs. Subset reported: CD45RA+ positively selected. The sequence came from a man aged 18 to 30 in good health. Some clones in this sample may be carry-over from other donors' samples. This chain connects TRBV10-3 to TRBJ1-2; D perhaps matches TRBD1 (5 bases). CDR3 bases: TGTGCCATCAGTGAGTTACAGGCCTATGGCTACACCTTC. Protein sequence: CAISELQAYGYTF.